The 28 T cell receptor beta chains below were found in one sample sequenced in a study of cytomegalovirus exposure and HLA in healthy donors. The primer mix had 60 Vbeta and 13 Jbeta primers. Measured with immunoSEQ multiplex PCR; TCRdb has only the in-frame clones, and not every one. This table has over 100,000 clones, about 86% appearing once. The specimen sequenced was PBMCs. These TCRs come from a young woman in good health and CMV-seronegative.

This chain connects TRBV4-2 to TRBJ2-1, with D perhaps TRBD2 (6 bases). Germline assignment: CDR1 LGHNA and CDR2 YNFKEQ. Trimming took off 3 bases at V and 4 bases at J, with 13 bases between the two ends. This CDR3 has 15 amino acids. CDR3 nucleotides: TGTGCCAGCAGCCAGCTCCGGGACTTGTACAATGAGCAGTTCTTC. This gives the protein CASSQLRDLYNEQFF.

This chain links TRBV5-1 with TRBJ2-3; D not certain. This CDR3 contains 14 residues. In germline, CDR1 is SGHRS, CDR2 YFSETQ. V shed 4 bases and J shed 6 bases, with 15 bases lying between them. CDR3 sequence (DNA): TGCGCCAGCAGCCCGCTTATAAACGAGGATACGCAGTATTTT. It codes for CASSPLINEDTQYF.

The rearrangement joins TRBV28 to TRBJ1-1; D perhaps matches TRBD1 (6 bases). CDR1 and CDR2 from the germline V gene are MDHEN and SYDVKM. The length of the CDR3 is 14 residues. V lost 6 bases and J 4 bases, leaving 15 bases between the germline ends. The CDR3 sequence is CASSQPYRVTEAFF. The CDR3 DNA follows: TGTGCCAGCAGCCAACCCTACAGGGTCACTGAAGCTTTCTTT.

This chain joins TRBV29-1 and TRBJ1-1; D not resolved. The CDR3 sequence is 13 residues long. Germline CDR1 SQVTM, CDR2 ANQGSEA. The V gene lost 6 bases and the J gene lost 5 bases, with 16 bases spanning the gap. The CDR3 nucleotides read TGCAGCGTCCCACCCCGGGTTGGGACTGAAGCTTTCTTT. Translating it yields CSVPPRVGTEAFF.

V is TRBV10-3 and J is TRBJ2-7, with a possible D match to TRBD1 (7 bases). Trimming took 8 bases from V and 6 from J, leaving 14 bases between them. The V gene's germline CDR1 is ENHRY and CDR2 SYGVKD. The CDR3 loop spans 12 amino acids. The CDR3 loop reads CAIGSGGGEQYF. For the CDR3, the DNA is TGTGCCATCGGCTCAGGGGGAGGCGAGCAGTACTTC.

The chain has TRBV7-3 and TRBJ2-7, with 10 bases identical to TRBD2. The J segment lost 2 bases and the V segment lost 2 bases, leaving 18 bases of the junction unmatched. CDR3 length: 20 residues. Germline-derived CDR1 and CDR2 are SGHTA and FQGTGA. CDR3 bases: TGTGCCAGCAGCTTAGTATGGAGCGAAGTAGGGACTAGCGCGACCTACGAGCAGTACTTC. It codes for CASSLVWSEVGTSATYEQYF.

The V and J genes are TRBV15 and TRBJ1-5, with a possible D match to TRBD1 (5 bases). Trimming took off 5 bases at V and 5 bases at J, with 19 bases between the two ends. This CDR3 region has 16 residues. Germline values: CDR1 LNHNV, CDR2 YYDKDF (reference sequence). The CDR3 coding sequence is TGTGCCACCAGCCAAACGAAATACGGGGGTTATCAGCCCCAGCATTTT. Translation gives CATSQTKYGGYQPQHF.

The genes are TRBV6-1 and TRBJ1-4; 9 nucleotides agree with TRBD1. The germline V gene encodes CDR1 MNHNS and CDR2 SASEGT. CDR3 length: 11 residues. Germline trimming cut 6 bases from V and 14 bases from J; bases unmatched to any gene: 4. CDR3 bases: TGTGCCAGCAGGACAGGGGGATGGCTGTTTTTT. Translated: CASRTGGWLFF.

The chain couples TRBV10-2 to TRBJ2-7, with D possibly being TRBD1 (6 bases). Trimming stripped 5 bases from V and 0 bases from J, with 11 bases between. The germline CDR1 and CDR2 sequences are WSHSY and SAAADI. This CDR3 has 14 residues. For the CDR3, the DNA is TGCGCCAGCAGTAACAGGGACAACTCCTACGAGCAGTACTTC. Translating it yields CASSNRDNSYEQYF.

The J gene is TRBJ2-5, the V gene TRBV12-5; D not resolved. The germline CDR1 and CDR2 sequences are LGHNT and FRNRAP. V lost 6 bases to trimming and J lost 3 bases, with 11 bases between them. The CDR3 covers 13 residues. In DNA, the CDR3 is TGTGCTAGTGGCGGCGGAATTGAAGAGACCCAGTACTTC. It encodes CASGGGIEETQYF.

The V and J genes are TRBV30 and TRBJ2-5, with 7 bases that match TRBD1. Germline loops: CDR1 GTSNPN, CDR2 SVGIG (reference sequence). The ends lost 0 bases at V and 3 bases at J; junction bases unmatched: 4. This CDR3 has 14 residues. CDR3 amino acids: CAWSVSGQKETQYF. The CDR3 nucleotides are TGTGCCTGGAGTGTCTCGGGACAGAAAGAGACCCAGTACTTC.

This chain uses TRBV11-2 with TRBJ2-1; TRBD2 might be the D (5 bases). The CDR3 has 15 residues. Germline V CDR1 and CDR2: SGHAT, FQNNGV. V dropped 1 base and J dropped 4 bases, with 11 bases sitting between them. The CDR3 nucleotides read TGTGCCAGCAGCTTAGTTGAGGGCCAGTACAATGAGCAGTTCTTC. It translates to CASSLVEGQYNEQFF.

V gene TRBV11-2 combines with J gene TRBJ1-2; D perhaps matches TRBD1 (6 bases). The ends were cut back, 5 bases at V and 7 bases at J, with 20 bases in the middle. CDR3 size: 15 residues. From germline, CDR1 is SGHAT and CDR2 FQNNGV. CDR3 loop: CASSQISGGLSGYTF. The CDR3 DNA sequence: TGTGCCAGCAGCCAAATATCCGGGGGGCTGAGTGGCTACACCTTC.

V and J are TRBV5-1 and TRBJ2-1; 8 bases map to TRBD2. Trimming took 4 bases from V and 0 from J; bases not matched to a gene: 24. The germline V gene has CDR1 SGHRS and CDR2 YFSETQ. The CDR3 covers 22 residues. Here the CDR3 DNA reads TGCGCCAGCAGCCCATCTTCGATACGAGCGGGAGCCACGCCTAGCTCCTACAATGAGCAGTTCTTC. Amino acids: CASSPSSIRAGATPSSYNEQFF.

This chain's CDR3 is CASSNPRKTGPSSGANVLTF. The CDR3 DNA follows: TGTGCCAGCAGCAATCCTCGTAAGACAGGACCGAGCTCTGGGGCCAACGTCCTGACTTTC. The V gene is TRBV21-1, the J gene TRBJ2-6; TRBD1 reflects the table's D call only, with no check against the DNA. TRBV21-1 has pseudogene status. The CDR3 is made up of 20 amino acids.

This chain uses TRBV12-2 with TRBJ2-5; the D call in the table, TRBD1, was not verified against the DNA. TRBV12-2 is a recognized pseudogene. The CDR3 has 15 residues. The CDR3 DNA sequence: TGTGCAAGTCGCTATGGACGGGACAGCCAAGAGACCCAGTACTTC. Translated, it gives CASRYGRDSQETQYF.

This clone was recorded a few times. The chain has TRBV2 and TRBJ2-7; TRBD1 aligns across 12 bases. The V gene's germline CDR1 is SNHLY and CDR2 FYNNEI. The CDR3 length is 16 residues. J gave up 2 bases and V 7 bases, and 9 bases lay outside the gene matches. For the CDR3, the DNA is TGTGCCAGCACCCCCCAGGGGACAGGGGGCCCCTACGAGCAGTACTTC. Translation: CASTPQGTGGPYEQYF. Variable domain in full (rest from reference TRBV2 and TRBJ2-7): EPEVTQTPSHQVTQMGQEVILRCVPISNHLYFYWYRQILGQKVEFLVSFYNNEISEKSEIFDDQFSVERPDGSNFTLKIRSTKLEDSAMYFCASTPQGTGGPYEQYFGPGTRLTVT.

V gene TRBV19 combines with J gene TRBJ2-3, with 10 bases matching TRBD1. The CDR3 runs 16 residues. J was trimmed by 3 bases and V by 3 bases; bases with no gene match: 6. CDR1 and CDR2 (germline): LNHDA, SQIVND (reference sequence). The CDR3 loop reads CASSIRTGGRTDTQYF. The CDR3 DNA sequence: TGTGCCAGTAGTATTAGGACAGGGGGAAGGACAGATACGCAGTATTTT.

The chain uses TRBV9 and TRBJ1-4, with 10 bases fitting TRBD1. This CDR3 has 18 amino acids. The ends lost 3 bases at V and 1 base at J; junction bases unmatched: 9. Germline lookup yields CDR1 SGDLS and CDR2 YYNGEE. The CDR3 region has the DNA TGTGCCAGCAGCGGCGGGACAGGGGTGTGGGAAACTAATGAAAAACTGTTTTTT. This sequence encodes CASSGGTGVWETNEKLFF.

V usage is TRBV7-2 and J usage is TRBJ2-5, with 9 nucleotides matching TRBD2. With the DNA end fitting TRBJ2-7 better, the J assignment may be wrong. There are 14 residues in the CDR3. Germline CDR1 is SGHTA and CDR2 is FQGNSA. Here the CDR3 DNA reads TGTGCCAGCAGCTTTTTAGCGGGAGACTACGAGCAGTACTTC. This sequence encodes CASSFLAGDYEQYF.

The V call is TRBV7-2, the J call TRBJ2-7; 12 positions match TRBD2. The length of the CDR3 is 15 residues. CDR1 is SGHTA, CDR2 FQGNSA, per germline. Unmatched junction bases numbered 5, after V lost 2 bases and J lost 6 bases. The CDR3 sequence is CASSLLTSGRGEQYF. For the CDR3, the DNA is TGTGCCAGCAGCTTATTGACTAGCGGGAGAGGCGAGCAGTACTTC.

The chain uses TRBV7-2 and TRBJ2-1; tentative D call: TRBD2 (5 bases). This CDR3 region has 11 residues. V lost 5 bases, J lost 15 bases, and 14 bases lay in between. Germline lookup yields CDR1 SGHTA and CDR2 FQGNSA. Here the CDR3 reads CASSPDYLLFF. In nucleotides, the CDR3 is TGTGCCAGCAGCCCAGACTACCTGTTGTTCTTC.

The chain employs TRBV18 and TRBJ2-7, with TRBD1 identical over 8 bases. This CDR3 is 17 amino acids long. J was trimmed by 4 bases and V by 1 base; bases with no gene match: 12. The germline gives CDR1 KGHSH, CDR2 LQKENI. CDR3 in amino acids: CASSPLQGALGAYEQYF. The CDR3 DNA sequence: TGTGCCAGCTCACCACTTCAGGGGGCGCTAGGGGCATACGAGCAGTACTTC.

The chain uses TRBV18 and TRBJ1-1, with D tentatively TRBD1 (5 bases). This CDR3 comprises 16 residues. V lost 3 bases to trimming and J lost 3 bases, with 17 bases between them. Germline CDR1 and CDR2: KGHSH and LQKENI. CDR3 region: CASSPLGGGADTEAFF. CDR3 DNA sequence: TGTGCCAGCTCACCCCTCGGGGGAGGGGCGGACACTGAAGCTTTCTTT.

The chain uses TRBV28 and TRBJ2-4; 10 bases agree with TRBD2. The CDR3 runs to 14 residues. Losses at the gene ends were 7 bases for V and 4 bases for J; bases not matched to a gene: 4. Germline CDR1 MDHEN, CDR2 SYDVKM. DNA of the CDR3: TGTGCCAGCACGGGACTAGCGAAAAAAAACATTCAGTACTTC. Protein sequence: CASTGLAKKNIQYF.

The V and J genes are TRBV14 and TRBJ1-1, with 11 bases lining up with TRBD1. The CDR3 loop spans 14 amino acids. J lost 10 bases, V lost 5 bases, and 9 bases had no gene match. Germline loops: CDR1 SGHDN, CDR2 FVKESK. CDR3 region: CASSKDRGLWRAFF. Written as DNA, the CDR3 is TGTGCCAGCAGCAAGGACAGGGGGCTGTGGCGAGCTTTCTTT.

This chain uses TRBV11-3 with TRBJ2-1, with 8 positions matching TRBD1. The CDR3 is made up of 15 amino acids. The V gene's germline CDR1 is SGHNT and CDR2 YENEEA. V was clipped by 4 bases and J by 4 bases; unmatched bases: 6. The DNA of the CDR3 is TGTGCCAGCAGCTACCGGACAGGGCGGTACAATGAGCAGTTCTTC. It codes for CASSYRTGRYNEQFF. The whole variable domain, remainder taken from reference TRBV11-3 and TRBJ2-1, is EAGVVQSPRYKIIEKKQPVAFWCNPISGHNTLYWYLQNLGQGPELLIRYENEEAVDDSQLPKDRFSAERLKGVDSTLKIQPAELGDSAVYLCASSYRTGRYNEQFFGPGTRLTVL.

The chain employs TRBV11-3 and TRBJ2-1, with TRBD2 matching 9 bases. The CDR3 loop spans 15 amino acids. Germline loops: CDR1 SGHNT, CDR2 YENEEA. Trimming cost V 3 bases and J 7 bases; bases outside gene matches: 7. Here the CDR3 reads CASSLNSGSLNEQFF. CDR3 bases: TGTGCCAGCAGCTTGAATAGCGGGAGTCTGAATGAGCAGTTCTTC.